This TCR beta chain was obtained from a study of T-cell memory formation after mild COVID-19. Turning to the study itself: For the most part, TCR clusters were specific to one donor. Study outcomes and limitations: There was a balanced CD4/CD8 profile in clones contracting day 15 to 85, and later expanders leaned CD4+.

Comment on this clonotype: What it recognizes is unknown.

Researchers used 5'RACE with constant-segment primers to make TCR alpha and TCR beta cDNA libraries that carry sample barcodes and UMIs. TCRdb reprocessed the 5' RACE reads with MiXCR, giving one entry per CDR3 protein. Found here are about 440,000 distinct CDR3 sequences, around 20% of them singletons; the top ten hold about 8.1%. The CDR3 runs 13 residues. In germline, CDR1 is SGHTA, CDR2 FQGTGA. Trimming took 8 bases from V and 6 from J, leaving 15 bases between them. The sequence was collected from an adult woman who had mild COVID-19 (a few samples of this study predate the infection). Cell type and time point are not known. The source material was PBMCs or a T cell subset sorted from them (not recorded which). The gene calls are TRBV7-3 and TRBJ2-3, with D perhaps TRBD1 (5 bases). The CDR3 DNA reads TGTGCCAGCGGGCTAATCAGGGCTGATACGCAGTATTTT. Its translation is CASGLIRADTQYF.